A selection of T cell receptor beta chains follows, all from one sample in a study of CD8+ T cells in alopecia areata. Produced via immunoSEQ multiplex PCR; TCRdb's table is partial and in-frame only. The data hold some 190,000 clones, with 60% observed a single time. The sequences come from CD4+ T cells sorted from blood, collected at week 24, from a patient treated with tofacitinib. The receptors originated from a human donor with alopecia areata. Each CDR3 is given with its conserved first and last residue.

v_gene	j_gene	CDR3aa
TRBV27	TRBJ2-6	CASSLSGANVLTF
TRBV27	TRBJ1-1	CASTSSQGKAFF
TRBV2	TRBJ2-7	CASAFSGGAYEQYF
TRBV7-2	TRBJ1-6	CASSRPVSPLHF
TRBV7-2	TRBJ2-5	CASSLWRPSQETQYF
TRBV15	TRBJ2-1	CATSRETSAGINEQFF
TRBV4-3	TRBJ1-1	CASSQDLGRQGAEAFF
TRBV5-4	TRBJ2-7	CASSLETASYEQYF
TRBV2	TRBJ2-3	CASSDFEAWDTQYF
TRBV6-1	TRBJ2-7	CASSESRGSYEQYF
TRBV29-1	TRBJ1-4	CSASGLRDEKLFF
TRBV5-1	TRBJ2-1	CASSPRLAGGYRSYNEQFF
TRBV27	TRBJ2-3	CASRGTGYSDTQYF
TRBV10-3	TRBJ2-7	CAISEVRGAGWEQYF
TRBV7-9	TRBJ1-5	CASSFGDQPQHF
TRBV7-2	TRBJ2-3	CASSHRTSGGLDTQYF
TRBV4-3	TRBJ1-1	CASSQGARGNTEAFF
TRBV29-1	TRBJ2-1	CSVGGTRSDEQFF
TRBV9	TRBJ2-7	CASSSRLSAEQYF
TRBV15	TRBJ1-5	CATSRDPTGYQPQHF
TRBV5-6	TRBJ2-5	CASLAYGEETQYF
TRBV6-6	TRBJ1-5	CASGGTGGNQPQHF
TRBV30	TRBJ2-1	CAWTSLAFNNEQFF
TRBV5-1	TRBJ1-1	CASSLAQGANTEAFF
TRBV29-1	TRBJ2-7	CSVETGGAYEQYF
TRBV14	TRBJ2-1	CASSHRDRQKWFF
TRBV30	TRBJ2-1	CAWTDRANNEQFF